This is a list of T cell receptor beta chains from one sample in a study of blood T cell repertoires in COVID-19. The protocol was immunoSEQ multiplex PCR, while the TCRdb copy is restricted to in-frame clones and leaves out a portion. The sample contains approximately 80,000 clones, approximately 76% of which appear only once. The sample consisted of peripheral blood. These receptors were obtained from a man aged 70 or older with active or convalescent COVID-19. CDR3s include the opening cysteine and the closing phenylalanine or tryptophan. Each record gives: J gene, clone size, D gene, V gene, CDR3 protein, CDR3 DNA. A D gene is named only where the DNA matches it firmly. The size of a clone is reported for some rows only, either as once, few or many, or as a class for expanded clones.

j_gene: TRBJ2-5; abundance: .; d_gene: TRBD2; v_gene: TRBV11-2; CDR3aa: CASSLAILAGGQETQYF; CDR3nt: TGTGCCAGCAGCTTAGCGATTCTAGCGGGGGGGCAAGAGACCCAGTACTTC
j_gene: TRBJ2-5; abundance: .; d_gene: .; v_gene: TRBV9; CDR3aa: CASSVALSTDFGAQYF; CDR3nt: TGTGCCAGCAGCGTAGCTTTATCGACGGATTTCGGAGCCCAGTACTTC
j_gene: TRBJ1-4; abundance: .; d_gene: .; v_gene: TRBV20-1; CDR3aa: CSASIQGGGKLFF; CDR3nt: TGCAGTGCTAGTATACAAGGTGGCGGGAAACTGTTTTTT
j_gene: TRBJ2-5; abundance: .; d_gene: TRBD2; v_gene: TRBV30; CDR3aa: CAWGISGVVSTQYF; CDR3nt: TGTGCCTGGGGGATTAGCGGGGTGGTGTCGACCCAGTACTTC
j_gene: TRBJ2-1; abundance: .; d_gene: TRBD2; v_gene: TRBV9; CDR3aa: CASSVGLAGGSSYNEQFF; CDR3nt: TGTGCCAGCAGCGTAGGACTAGCGGGGGGGAGCTCCTACAATGAGCAGTTCTTC
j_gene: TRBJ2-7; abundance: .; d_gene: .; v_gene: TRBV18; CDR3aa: CASSPSRTYEQYF; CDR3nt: TGTGCCAGCTCACCGTCCCGTACCTACGAGCAGTACTTC
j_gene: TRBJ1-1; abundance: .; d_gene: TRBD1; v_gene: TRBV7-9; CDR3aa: CASQGASTEAFF; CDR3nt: TGTGCCAGTCAGGGGGCAAGCACTGAAGCTTTCTTT
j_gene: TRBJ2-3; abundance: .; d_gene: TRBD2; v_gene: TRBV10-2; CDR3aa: CASSSSGGTDTQYF; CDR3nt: TGCGCCAGCAGTAGCAGCGGGGGGACAGATACGCAGTATTTT
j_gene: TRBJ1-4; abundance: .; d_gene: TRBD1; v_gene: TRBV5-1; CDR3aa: CASSLGGQGNEKLFF; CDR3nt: TGCGCCAGCAGCTTGGGGGGACAGGGGAATGAAAAACTGTTTTTT
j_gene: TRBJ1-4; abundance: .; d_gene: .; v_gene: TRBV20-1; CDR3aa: CSASKGPGELFF; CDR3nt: TGCAGTGCTAGTAAGGGGCCAGGGGAACTGTTTTTT
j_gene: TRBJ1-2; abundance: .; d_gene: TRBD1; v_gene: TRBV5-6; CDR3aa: CASSLAATGGYGYTF; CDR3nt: TGTGCCAGCAGCTTGGCCGCAACAGGGGGCTATGGCTACACCTTC
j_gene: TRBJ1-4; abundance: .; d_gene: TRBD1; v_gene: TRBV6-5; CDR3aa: CASGMDRDEKLFF; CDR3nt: TGTGCCAGCGGGATGGACAGGGATGAAAAACTGTTTTTT
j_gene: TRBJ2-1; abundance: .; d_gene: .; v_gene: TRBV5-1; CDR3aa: CASSLAGAEQFF; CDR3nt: TGCGCCAGCAGCTTGGCAGGGGCTGAGCAGTTCTTC
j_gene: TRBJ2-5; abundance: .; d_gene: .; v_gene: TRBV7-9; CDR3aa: CASSSTRQRLKETQYF; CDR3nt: TGTGCCAGCAGCTCGACTCGGCAGAGACTAAAAGAGACCCAGTACTTC
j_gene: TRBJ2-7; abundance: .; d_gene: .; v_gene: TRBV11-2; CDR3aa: CASLGALGTVPYEQYF; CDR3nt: TGTGCCAGCCTCGGGGCTCTCGGGACTGTACCCTACGAGCAGTACTTC
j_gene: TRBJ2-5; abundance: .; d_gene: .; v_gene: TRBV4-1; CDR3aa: CASSQGTATQETQYF; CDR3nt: TGCGCCAGCAGCCAAGGGACAGCGACACAAGAGACCCAGTACTTC
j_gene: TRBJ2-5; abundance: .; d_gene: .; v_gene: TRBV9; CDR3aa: CASSVDWDNLRTQYF; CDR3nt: TGTGCCAGCAGCGTAGACTGGGACAACCTCCGGACCCAGTACTTC
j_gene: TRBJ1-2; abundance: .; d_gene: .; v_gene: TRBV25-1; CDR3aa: CASSETKTGFYGYTF; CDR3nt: TGTGCCAGCAGTGAAACCAAGACAGGATTCTATGGCTACACCTTC
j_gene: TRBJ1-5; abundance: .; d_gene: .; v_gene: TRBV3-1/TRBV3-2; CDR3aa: CASSQASSNQPQHF; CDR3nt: TGTGCCAGCAGCCAAGCCAGTTCCAATCAGCCCCAGCATTTT
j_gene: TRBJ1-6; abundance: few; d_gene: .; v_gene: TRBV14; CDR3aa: CASSQRGGWNSPLHF; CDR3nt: TGTGCCAGCAGCCAACGGGGGGGCTGGAATTCACCCCTCCACTTT
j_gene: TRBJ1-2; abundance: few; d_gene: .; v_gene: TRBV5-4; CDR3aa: CASSVTGSRVYTF; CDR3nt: TGTGCCAGCAGCGTCACAGGGAGTAGGGTCTACACCTTC
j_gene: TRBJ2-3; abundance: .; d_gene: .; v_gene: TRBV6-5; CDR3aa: CASSYSGLVTDTQYF; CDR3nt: TGTGCCAGCAGTTACTCGGGGCTGGTCACAGATACGCAGTATTTT
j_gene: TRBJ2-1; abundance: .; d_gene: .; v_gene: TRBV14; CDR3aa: CASSNGGLSPFF; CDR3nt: TGTGCCAGCAGCAATGGGGGACTCTCCCCGTTCTTC
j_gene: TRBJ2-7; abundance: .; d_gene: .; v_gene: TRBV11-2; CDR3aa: CASSLGERVEQYF; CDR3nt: TGTGCCAGCAGCTTGGGCGAGAGGGTTGAGCAGTACTTC
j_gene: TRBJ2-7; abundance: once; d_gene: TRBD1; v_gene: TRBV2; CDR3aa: CASRRGSYEQYF; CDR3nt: TGTGCCAGCCGCAGGGGGTCCTACGAGCAGTACTTC
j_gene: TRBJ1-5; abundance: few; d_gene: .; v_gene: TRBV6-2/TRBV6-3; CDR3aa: CASSWGVYSNQPQHF; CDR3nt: TGTGCCAGCAGCTGGGGGGTTTATAGCAATCAGCCCCAGCATTTT
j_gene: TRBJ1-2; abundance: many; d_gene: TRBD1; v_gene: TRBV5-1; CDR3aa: CASSLRQGRNYGYTF; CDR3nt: TGCGCCAGCAGCTTAAGACAGGGACGTAACTATGGCTACACCTTC
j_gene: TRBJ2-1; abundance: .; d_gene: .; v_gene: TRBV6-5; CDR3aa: CASSFQRGYNEQFF; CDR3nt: TGTGCCAGCAGTTTTCAAAGGGGGTACAATGAGCAGTTCTTC
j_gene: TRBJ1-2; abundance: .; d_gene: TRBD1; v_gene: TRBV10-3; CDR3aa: CATQESTGLGYTF; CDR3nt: TGTGCCACCCAAGAATCGACAGGGCTAGGCTACACCTTC
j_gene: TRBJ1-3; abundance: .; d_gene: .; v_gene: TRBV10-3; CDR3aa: CAISESVGRSGNTIYF; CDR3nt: TGTGCCATCAGTGAGTCTGTGGGCCGCTCTGGAAACACCATATATTTT
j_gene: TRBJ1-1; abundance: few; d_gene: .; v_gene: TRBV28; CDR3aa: CASRGRVTEAFF; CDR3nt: TGTGCCAGCAGGGGCAGGGTCACTGAAGCTTTCTTT